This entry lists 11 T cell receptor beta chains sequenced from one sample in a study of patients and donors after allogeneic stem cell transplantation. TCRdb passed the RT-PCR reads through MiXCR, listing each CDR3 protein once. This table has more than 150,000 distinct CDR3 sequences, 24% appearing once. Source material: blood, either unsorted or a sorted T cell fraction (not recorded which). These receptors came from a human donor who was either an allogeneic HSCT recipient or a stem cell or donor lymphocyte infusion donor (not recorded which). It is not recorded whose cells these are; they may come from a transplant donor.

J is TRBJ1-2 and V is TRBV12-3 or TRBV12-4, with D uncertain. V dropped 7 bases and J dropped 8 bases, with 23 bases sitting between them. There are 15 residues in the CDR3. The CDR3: CASITYRADRGGYTF. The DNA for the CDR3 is TGTGCCAGCATTACATACCGGGCCGACCGAGGAGGCTACACCTTC.

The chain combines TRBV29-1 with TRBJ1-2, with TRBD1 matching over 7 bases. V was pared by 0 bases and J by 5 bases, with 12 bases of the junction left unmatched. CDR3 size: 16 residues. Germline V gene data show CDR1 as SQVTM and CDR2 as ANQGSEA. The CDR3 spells CSVEDHRGPIGYGYTF. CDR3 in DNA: TGCAGCGTTGAAGATCACAGGGGTCCCATAGGGTATGGCTACACCTTC.

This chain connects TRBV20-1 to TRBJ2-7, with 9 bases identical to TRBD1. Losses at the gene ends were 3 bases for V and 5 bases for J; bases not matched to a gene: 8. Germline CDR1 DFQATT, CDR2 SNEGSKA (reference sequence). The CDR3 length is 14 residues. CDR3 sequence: CSASFRDRDHEQYF. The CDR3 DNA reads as TGCAGTGCTAGCTTTAGGGACAGGGACCACGAGCAGTACTTC.

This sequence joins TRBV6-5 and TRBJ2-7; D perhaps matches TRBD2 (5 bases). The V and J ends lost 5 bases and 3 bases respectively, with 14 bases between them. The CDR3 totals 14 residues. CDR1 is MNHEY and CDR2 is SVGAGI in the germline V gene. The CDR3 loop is CASSRGLPFYEQYF. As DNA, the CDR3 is TGTGCCAGCAGTCGAGGACTTCCTTTCTACGAGCAGTACTTC.

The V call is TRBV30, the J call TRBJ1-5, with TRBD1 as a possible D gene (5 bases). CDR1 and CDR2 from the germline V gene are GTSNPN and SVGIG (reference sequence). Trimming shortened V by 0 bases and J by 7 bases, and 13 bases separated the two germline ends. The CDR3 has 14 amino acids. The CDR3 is CAWSVGQGGQPQHF. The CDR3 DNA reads TGTGCCTGGAGTGTGGGGCAGGGTGGCCAGCCCCAGCATTTT.

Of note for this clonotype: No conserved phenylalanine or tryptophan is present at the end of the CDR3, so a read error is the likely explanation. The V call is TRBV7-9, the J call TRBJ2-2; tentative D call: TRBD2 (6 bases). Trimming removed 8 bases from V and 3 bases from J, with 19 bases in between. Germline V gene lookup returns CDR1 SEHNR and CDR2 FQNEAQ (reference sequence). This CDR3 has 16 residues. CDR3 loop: CASDDTVSGYTGELFL. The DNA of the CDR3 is TGTGCCAGCGATGACACCGTTAGCGGATACACCGGGGAGCTGTTTTTG.

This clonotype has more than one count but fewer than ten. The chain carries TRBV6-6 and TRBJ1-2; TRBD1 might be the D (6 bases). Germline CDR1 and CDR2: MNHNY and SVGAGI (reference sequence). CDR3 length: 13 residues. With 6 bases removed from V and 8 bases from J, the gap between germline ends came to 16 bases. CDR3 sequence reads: CASSSTGPGGYTF. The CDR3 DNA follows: TGTGCCAGCAGCTCAACAGGGCCGGGAGGCTACACCTTC.

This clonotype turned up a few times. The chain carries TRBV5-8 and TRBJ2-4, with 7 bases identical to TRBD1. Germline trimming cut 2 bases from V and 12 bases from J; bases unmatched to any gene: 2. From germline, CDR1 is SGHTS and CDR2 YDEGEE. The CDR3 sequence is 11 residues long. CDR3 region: CASSFWDSQYF. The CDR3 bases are TGTGCCAGCAGCTTTTGGGACAGTCAGTACTTC.

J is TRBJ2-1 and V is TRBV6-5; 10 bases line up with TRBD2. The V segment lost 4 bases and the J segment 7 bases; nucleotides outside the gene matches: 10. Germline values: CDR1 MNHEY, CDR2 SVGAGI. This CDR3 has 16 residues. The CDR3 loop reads CASSFLAGGGSNEQFF. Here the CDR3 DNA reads TGTGCCAGCAGTTTTTTAGCGGGGGGAGGTTCAAATGAGCAGTTCTTC.

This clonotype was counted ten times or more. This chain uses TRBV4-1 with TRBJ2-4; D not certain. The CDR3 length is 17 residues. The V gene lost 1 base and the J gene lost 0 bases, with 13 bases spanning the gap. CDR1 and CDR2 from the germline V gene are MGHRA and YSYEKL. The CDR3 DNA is TGCGCCAGCAGCCAAGTATTCGCGACCATAGCCAAAAACATTCAGTACTTC. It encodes CASSQVFATIAKNIQYF.

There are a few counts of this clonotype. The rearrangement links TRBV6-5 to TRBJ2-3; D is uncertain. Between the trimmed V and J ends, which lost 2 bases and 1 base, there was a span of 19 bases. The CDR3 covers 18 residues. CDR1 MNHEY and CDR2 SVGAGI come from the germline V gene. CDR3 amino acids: CASSYPRRTHWCTDTQYF. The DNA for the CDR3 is TGTGCCAGCAGTTACCCGAGGCGCACTCACTGGTGCACAGATACGCAGTATTTT.